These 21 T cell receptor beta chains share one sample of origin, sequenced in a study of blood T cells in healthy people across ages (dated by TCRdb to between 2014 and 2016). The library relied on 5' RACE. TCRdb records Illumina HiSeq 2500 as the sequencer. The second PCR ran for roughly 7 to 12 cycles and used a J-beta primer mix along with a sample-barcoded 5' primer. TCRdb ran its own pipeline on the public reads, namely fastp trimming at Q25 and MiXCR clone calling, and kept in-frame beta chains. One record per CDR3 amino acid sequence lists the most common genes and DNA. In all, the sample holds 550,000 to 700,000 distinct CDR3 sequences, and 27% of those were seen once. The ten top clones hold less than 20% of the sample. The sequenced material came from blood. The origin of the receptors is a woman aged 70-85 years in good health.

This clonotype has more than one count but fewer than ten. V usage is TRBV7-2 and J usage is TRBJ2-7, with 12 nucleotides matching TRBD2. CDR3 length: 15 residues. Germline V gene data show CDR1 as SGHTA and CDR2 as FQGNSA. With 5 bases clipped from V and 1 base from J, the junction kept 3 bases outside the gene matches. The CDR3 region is CASSGGLAGSYEQYF. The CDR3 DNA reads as TGTGCCAGCAGCGGAGGACTAGCGGGGTCCTACGAGCAGTACTTC. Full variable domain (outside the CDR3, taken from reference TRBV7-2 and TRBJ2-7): GAGVSQSPSNKVTEKGKDVELRCDPISGHTALYWYRQSLGQGLEFLIYFQGNSAPDKSGLPSDRFSAERTGGSVSTLTIQRTQQEDSAVYLCASSGGLAGSYEQYFGPGTRLTVT.

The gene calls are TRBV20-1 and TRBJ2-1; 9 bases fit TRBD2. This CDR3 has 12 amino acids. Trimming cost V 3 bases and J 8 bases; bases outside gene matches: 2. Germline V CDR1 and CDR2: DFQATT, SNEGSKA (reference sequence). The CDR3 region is CSASSGGYEQFF. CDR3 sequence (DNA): TGCAGTGCTAGTAGCGGGGGCTATGAGCAGTTCTTC.

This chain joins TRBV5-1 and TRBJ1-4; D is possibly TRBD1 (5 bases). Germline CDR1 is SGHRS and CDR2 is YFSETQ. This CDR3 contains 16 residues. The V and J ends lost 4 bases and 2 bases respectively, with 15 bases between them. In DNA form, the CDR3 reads TGCGCCAGCAGCCCGGGACGAAGAATGACTAATGAAAAACTGTTTTTT. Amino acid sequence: CASSPGRRMTNEKLFF.

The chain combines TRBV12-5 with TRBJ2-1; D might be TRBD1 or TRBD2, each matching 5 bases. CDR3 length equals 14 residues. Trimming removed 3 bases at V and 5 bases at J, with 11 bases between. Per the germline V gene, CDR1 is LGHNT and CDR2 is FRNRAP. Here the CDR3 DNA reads TGTGCTAGTGGTTTATTAAGGGGACACAATGAGCAGTTCTTC. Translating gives CASGLLRGHNEQFF.

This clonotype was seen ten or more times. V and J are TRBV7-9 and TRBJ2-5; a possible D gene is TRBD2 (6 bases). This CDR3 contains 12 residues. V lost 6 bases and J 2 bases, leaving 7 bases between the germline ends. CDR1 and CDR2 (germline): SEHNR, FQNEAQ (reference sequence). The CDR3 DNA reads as TGTGCCAGCAGTCGGGGGCAAGAGACCCAGTACTTC. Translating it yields CASSRGQETQYF.

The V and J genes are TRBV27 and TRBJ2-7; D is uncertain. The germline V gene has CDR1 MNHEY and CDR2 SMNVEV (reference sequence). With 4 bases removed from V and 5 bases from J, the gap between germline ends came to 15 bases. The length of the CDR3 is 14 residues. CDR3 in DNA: TGTGCCAGCAGTTCCCTCGAAGACATCGACGAGCAGTACTTC. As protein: CASSSLEDIDEQYF.

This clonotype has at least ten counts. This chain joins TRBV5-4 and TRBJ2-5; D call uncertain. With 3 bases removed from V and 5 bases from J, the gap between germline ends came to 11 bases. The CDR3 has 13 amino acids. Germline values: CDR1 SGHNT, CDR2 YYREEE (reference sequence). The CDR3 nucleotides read TGTGCCAGCAGCTCAACATACCGGGAGACCCAGTACTTC. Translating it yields CASSSTYRETQYF. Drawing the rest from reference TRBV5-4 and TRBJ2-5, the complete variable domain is ETGVTQSPTHLIKTRGQQVTLRCSSQSGHNTVSWYQQALGQGPQFIFQYYREEENGRGNFPPRFSGLQFPNYSSELNVNALELDDSALYLCASSSTYRETQYFGPGTRLLVL.

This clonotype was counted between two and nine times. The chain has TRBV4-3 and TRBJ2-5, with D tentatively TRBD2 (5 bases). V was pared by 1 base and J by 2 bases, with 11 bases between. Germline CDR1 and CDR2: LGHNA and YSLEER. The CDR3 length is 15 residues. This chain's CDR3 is CASSQGGQPQETQYF. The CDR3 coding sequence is TGCGCCAGCAGCCAAGGAGGGCAGCCTCAAGAGACCCAGTACTTC.

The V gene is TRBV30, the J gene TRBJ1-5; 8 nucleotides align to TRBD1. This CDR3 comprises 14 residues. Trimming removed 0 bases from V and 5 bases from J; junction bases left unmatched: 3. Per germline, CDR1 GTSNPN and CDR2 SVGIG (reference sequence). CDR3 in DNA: TGTGCCTGGAGTGTGGCAGGGGGCGATCAGCCCCAGCATTTT. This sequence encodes CAWSVAGGDQPQHF.

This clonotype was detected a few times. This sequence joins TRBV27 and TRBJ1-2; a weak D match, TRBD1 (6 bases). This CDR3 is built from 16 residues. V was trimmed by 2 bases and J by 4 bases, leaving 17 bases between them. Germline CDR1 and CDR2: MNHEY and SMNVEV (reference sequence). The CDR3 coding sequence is TGTGCCAGCAGTTTAAATCCAGGGGAAACAGGCTATGGCTACACCTTC. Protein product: CASSLNPGETGYGYTF.

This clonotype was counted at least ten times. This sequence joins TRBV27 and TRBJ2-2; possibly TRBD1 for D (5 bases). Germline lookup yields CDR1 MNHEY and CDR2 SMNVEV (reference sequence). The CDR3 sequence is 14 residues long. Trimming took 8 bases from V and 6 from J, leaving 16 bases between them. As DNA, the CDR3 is TGTGCCAGCTGTGAAACAGGATTGCCCGGGGAGCTGTTTTTT. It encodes CASCETGLPGELFF.

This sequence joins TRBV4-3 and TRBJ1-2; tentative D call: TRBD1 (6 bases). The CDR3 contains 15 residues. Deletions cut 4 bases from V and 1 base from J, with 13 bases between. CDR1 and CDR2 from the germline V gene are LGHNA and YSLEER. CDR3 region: CASSRYRVINYGYTF. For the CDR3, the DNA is TGCGCCAGCAGCCGTTACAGGGTGATTAACTATGGCTACACCTTC.

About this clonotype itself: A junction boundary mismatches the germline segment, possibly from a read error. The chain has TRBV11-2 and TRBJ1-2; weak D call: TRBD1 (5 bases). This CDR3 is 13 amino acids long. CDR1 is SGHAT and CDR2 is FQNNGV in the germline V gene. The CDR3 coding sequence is TGTGCCAGCAGCTTAGGACAGCGTGCCGGCTACACTTTC. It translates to CASSLGQRAGYTF. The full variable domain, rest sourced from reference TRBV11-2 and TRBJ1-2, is EAGVAQSPRYKIIEKRQSVAFWCNPISGHATLYWYQQILGQGPKLLIQFQNNGVVDDSQLPKDRFSAERLKGVDSTLKIQPAKLEDSAVYLCASSLGQRAGYTFGSGTRLTVV.

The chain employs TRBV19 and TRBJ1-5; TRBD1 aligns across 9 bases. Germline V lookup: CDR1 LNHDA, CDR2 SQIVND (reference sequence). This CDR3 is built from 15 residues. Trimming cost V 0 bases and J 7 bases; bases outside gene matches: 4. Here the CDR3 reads CASSIEGQGGQPQHF. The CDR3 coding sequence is TGTGCCAGTAGTATAGAGGGACAGGGAGGACAGCCCCAGCATTTT.

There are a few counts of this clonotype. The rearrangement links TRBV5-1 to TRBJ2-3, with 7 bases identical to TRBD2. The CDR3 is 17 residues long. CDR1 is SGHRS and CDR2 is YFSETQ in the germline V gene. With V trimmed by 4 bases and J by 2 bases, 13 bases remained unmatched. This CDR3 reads CASSPGWGSGHTDTQYF. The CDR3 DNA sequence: TGCGCCAGCAGCCCCGGTTGGGGTAGCGGGCACACAGATACGCAGTATTTT.

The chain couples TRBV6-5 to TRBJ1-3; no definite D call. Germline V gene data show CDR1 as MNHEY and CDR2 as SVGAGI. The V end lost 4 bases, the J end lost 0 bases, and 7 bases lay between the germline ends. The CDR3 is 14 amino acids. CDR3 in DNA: TGTGCCAGCAGTTCGGTCAACTCTGGAAACACCATATATTTT. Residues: CASSSVNSGNTIYF.

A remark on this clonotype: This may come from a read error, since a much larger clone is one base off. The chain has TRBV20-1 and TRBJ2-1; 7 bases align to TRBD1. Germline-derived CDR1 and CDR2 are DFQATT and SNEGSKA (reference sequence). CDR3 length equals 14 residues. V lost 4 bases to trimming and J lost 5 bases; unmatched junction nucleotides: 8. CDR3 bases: TGCAGTGCTAACGGCGACAGGGACCACAATGAGCAGTTCTTC. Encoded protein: CSANGDRDHNEQFF.

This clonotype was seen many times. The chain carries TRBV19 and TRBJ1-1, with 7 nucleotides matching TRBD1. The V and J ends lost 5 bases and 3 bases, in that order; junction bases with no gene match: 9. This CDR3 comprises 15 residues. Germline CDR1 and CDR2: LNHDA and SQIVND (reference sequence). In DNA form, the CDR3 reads TGTGCCAGTAGTCCCTCCGACAGGGCCGACACTGAAGCTTTCTTT. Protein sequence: CASSPSDRADTEAFF.

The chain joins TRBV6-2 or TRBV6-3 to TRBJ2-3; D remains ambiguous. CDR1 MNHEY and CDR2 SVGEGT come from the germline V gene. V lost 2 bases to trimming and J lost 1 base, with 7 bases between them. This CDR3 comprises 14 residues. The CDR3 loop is CASSYGKRTDTQYF. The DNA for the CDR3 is TGTGCCAGCAGTTACGGGAAGCGCACAGATACGCAGTATTTT.

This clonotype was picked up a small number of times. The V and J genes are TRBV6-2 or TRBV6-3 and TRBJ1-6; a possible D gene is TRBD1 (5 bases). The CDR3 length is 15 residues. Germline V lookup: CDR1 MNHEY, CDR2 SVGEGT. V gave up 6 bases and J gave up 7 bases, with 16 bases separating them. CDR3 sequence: CASRFPGTENSPLHF. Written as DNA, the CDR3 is TGTGCCAGCAGGTTTCCCGGGACGGAGAATTCACCCCTCCACTTT.

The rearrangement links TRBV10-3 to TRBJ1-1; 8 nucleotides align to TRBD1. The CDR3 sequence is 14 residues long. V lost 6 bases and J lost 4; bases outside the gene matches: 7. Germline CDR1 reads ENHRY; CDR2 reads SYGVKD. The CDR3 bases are TGTGCCATCAGCTCCGGGACAGGAACCACTGAAGCTTTCTTT. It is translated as CAISSGTGTTEAFF.